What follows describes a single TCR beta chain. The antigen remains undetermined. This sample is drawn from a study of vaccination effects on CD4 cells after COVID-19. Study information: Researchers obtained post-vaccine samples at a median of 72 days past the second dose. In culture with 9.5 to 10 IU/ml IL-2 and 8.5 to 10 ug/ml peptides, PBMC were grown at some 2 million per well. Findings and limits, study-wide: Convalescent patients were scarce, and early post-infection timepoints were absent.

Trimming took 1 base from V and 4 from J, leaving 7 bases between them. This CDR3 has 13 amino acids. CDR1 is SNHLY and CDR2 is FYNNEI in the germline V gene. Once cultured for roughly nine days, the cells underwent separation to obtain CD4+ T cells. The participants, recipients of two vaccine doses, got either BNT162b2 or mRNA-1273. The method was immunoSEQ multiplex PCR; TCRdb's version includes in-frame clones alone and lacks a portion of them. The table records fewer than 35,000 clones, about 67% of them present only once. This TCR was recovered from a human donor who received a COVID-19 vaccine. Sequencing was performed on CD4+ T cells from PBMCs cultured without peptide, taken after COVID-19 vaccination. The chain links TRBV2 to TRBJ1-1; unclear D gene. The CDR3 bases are TGTGCCAGCAGTGAAGAAAGGTCCACTGAAGCTTTCTTT. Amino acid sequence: CASSEERSTEAFF.